One sample yielded the 16 T cell receptor beta chains listed below, sequenced in a study of OX40 agonist ivuxolimab in advanced cancers. Profiled with immunoSEQ multiplex PCR; TCRdb holds only in-frame clones, not every one. The data show roughly 20,000 clones, approximately 69% seen once. Sequenced material: CD4+ or CD8+ T cells sorted from blood, taken in a trial of the OX40 agonist ivuxolimab. The receptors derive from an adult with an advanced solid tumor such as melanoma, head and neck, liver or kidney cancer.

The CDR3 DNA reads TGTGCCAGCAGTTTACTGAGGGCTAGCGGGAGGTGGGAGCAGTACTTC. It translates to CASSLLRASGRWEQYF. The rearrangement uses TRBV27 and TRBJ2-7; 11 bases agree with TRBD2. CDR3 size: 16 residues. Germline trimming cut 2 bases from V and 7 bases from J; bases unmatched to any gene: 10. Germline-derived CDR1 and CDR2 are MNHEY and SMNVEV (reference sequence).

This sequence joins TRBV27 and TRBJ2-7; 15 nucleotides agree with TRBD2. The ends lost 5 bases at V and 6 bases at J; junction bases unmatched: 8. Germline assignment: CDR1 MNHEY and CDR2 SMNVEV (reference sequence). There are 16 residues in the CDR3. CDR3 nucleotides: TGTGCCAGCAGTCCGGCCCAGGGACTAGCGGGAGGCGAGCAGTACTTC. It yields the protein CASSPAQGLAGGEQYF.

The chain combines TRBV9 with TRBJ2-1; 13 positions match TRBD2. The length of the CDR3 is 16 residues. V lost 4 bases to trimming and J lost 7 bases; unmatched junction nucleotides: 8. From germline, CDR1 is SGDLS and CDR2 YYNGEE. The CDR3 DNA sequence: TGTGCCAGCAGCATCGGAACTAGCGGGGGGGCTAATGAGCAGTTCTTC. Protein: CASSIGTSGGANEQFF.

V and J are TRBV7-2 and TRBJ2-1, with 7 bases fitting TRBD1. The CDR3 has 15 amino acids. Germline-derived CDR1 and CDR2 are SGHTA and FQGNSA. V lost 4 bases, J lost 9 bases, and 12 bases stayed unmatched. The CDR3 DNA is TGTGCCAGCAGCTCAATGACAGGGATTATGAGTGAGCAGTTCTTC. Its protein is CASSSMTGIMSEQFF.

By share, this clone ranks as large. This chain uses TRBV5-6 with TRBJ1-3; D perhaps matches TRBD1 (6 bases). The V gene's germline CDR1 is SGHDT and CDR2 YYEEEE. This CDR3 is 16 amino acids long. Trimming shortened V by 1 base and J by 0 bases, and 11 bases separated the two germline ends. The DNA of the CDR3 is TGTGCCAGCAGCTTGAGTTCGGACAGCTCTGGAAACACCATATATTTT. Translation gives CASSLSSDSSGNTIYF.

The V call is TRBV6-1, the J call TRBJ2-1; TRBD2 aligns across 12 bases. After removal of 5 bases from V and 4 bases from J, the junction contained 0 bases not matched to a gene. This CDR3 region has 14 residues. Germline assignment: CDR1 MNHNS and CDR2 SASEGT. Written as DNA, the CDR3 is TGTGCCAGCAGTCTAGCGGGAGGGTACAATGAGCAGTTCTTC. It codes for CASSLAGGYNEQFF.

As to this clone: This sample also contains other DNA sequences that code for the same CDR3. The V gene is TRBV2, the J gene TRBJ2-7, with TRBD1 identical over 8 bases. Germline-derived CDR1 and CDR2 are SNHLY and FYNNEI. The V segment lost 6 bases and the J segment 5 bases; nucleotides outside the gene matches: 3. The length of the CDR3 is 12 residues. CDR3 sequence (DNA): TGTGCCAGCAGCGAGACAGGGGACGAGCAGTACTTC. Its translation is CASSETGDEQYF.

This chain joins TRBV6-5 and TRBJ2-3; D is unclear. Trimming stripped 1 base from V and 1 base from J, with 3 bases between. CDR1 is MNHEY, CDR2 SVGAGI, per germline. The CDR3 is made up of 13 amino acids. The CDR3 protein is CASSYWRTDTQYF. CDR3 nucleotides: TGTGCCAGCAGTTACTGGCGCACAGATACGCAGTATTTT.

The V and J genes are TRBV6-1 and TRBJ2-7, with 8 bases identical to TRBD2. The germline V gene has CDR1 MNHNS and CDR2 SASEGT. The CDR3 runs to 14 residues. V lost 6 bases and J lost 0; bases outside the gene matches: 4. CDR3 in DNA: TGTGCCAGCAGAATAAGCGGGAGCTCCTACGAGCAGTACTTC. This gives the protein CASRISGSSYEQYF.

The chain couples TRBV28 to TRBJ2-7, with D perhaps TRBD1 (5 bases). The CDR3 spans 15 residues. From germline, CDR1 is MDHEN and CDR2 SYDVKM. V lost 3 bases and J 0 bases, leaving 12 bases between the germline ends. This CDR3 is CASSLRQGISYEQYF. CDR3 coding DNA: TGTGCCAGCAGTTTGAGGCAGGGAATCTCCTACGAGCAGTACTTC.

The chain employs TRBV10-3 and TRBJ2-5, with 14 bases lining up with TRBD2. This CDR3 is built from 16 residues. V was clipped by 7 bases and J by 4 bases; unmatched bases: 8. CDR1 is ENHRY, CDR2 SYGVKD, per germline. The CDR3 nucleotides are TGTGCCATCACCGGGACTAGCGGGAGTTCAATAGAGACCCAGTACTTC. Translation: CAITGTSGSSIETQYF.

V and J are TRBV5-6 and TRBJ2-1; TRBD2 is a possible D gene (5 bases). This CDR3 is 12 amino acids long. V lost 0 bases to trimming and J lost 7 bases, with 5 bases between them. Germline CDR1 and CDR2: SGHDT and YYEEEE. This chain's CDR3 is CASSLAGNEQFF. CDR3 nucleotides: TGTGCCAGCAGCTTGGCGGGGAATGAGCAGTTCTTC.

This clone has just a few counts. This chain joins TRBV7-6 and TRBJ2-2; 9 bases align to TRBD2. The junction had 2 bases not matched to a gene; V was cut back by 1 base and J by 5 bases. CDR3 length equals 15 residues. Germline loops: CDR1 SGHVS, CDR2 FNYEAQ. The DNA for the CDR3 is TGTGCCAGCAGCTTAGGGCTAGCGGGAACCGGGGAGCTGTTTTTT. This codes for CASSLGLAGTGELFF.

This clone was seen once. Its ends do not fully match the called genes, so a read error is possible. The CDR3 sequence: CASSLAGRAYNEQFF. The CDR3 coding sequence is TGTGCCAGCAGCCTAGCGGGACGGGCCTACAATGAGCAGTTCTTC. This chain connects TRBV7-8 to TRBJ2-1, with 9 positions matching TRBD2. Germline loops: CDR1 SGHVS, CDR2 FQNEAQ. The CDR3 has 15 residues.

This chain links TRBV27 with TRBJ1-1; D is possibly TRBD1 (5 bases). The CDR3 runs to 15 residues. CDR1 and CDR2 from the germline V gene are MNHEY and SMNVEV (reference sequence). Trimming removed 5 bases at V and 5 bases at J, with 18 bases between. The CDR3 sequence is CASSPSRHWGTEAFF. CDR3 DNA sequence: TGTGCCAGCAGTCCCTCGCGACATTGGGGGACTGAAGCTTTCTTT.

The chain couples TRBV5-3 to TRBJ2-7; 9 bases agree with TRBD1. TRBV5-3 is classed as an ORF, of uncertain function. CDR3 length: 13 residues. J was trimmed by 7 bases and V by 8 bases; bases with no gene match: 10. CDR3 amino acids: CASSADRGREQYF. The CDR3 coding sequence is TGTGCCAGCAGCGCGGACAGGGGCAGGGAGCAGTACTTC.